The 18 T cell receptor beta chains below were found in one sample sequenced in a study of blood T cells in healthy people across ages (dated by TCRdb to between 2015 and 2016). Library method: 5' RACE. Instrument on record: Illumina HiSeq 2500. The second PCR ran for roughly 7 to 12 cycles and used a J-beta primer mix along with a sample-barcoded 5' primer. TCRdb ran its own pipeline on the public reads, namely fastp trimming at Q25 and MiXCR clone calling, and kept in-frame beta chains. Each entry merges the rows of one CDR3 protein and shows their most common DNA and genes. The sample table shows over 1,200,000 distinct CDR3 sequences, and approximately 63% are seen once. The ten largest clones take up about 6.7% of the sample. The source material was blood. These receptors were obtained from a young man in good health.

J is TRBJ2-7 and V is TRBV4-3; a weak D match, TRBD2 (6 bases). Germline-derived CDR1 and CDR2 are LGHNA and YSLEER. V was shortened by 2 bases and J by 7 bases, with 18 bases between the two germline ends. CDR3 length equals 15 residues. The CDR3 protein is CASSQTSGFDNEQYF. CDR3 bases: TGCGCCAGCAGCCAAACCAGCGGGTTTGACAATGAGCAGTACTTC.

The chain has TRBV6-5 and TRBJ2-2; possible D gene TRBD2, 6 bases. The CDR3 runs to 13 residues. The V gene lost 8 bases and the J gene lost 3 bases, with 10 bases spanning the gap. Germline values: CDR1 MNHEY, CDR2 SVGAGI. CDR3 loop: CASGGLDTGELFF. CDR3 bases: TGTGCCAGCGGAGGGCTCGACACCGGGGAGCTGTTTTTT.

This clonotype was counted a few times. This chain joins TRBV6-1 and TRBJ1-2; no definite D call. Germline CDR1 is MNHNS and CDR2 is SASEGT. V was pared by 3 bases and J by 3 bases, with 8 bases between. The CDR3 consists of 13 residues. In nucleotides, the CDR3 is TGTGCCAGCAGTGATGGAGGGTACTATGGCTACACCTTC. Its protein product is CASSDGGYYGYTF.

CDR3 amino acids: CASSPPPDTQYF. Written as DNA, the CDR3 is TGTGCCAGCAGCCCCCCCCCGGATACGCAGTATTTT. This chain joins TRBV13 and TRBJ2-3; no clear D. CDR1 is PRHDT, CDR2 FYEKMQ, per germline (reference sequence). V was clipped by 5 bases and J by 6 bases, with 9 bases between them. The CDR3 covers 12 residues.

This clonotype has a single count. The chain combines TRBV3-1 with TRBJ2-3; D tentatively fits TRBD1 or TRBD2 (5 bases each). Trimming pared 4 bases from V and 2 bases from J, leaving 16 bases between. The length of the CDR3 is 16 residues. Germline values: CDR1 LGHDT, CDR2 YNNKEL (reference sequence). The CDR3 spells CASSPSGSGHTDTQYF. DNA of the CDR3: TGTGCCAGCAGCCCCTCTGGCAGCGGACACACAGATACGCAGTATTTT.

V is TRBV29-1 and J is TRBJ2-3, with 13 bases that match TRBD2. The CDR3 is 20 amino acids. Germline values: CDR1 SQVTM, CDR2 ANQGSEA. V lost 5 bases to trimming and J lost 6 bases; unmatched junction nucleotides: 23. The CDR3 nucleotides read TGCAGCGTTCCTCAGGGGGGACTAGCGGGGACAAACCCCCTTTCGGATACGCAGTATTTT. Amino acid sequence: CSVPQGGLAGTNPLSDTQYF.

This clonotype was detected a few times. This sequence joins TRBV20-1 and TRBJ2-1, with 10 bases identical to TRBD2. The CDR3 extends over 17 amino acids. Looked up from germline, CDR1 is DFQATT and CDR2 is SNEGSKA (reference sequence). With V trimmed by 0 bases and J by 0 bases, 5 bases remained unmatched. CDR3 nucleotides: TGCAGTGCTAGAGATTGGCTAGCGGGGGACTCCTACAATGAGCAGTTCTTC. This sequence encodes CSARDWLAGDSYNEQFF.

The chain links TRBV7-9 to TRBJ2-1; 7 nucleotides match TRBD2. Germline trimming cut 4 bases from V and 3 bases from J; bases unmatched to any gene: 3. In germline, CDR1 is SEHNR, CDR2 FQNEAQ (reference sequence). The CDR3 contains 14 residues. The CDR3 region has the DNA TGTGCCAGCAGCTCTGGGGAGGGCTACAATGAGCAGTTCTTC. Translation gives CASSSGEGYNEQFF.

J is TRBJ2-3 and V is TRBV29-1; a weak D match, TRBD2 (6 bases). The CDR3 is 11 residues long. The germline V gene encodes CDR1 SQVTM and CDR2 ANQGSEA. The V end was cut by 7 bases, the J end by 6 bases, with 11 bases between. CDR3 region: CSGGDWDTQYF. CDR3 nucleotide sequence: TGCAGCGGTGGGGACTGGGATACGCAGTATTTT.

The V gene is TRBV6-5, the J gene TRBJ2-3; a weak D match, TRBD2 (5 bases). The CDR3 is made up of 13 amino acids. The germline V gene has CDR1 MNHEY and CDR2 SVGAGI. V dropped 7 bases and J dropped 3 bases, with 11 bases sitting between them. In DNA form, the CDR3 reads TGTGCCAGCACCCCCGGGGAGACAGATACGCAGTATTTT. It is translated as CASTPGETDTQYF.

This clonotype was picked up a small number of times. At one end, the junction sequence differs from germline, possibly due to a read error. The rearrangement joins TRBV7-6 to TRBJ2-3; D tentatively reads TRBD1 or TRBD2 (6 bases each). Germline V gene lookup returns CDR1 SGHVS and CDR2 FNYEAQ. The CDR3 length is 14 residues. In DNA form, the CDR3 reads TGTGCTAGCAGCTTAGGGGGGACCACAGATACGCAGTATTTT. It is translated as CASSLGGTTDTQYF.

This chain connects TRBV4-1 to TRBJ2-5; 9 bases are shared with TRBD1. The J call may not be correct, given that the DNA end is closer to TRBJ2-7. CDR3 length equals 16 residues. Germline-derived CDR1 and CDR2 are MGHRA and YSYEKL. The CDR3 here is CASSQDTGGVGYEQYF. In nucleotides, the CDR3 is TGCGCCAGCAGCCAAGATACAGGGGGCGTTGGTTACGAGCAGTACTTC.

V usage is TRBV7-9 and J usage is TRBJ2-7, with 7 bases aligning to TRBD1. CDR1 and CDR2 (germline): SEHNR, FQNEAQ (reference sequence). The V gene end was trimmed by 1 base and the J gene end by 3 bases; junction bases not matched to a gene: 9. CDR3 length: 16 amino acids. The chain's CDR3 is CASSLVGTALFYEQYF. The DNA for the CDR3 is TGTGCCAGCAGCTTAGTAGGGACAGCTCTTTTCTACGAGCAGTACTTC.

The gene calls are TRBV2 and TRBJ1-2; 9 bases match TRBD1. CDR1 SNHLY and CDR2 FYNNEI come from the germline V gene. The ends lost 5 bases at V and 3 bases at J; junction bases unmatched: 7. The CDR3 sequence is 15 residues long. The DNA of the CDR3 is TGTGCCAGCAGTAGGCCGGGACAGGGCCACTATGGCTACACCTTC. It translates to CASSRPGQGHYGYTF.

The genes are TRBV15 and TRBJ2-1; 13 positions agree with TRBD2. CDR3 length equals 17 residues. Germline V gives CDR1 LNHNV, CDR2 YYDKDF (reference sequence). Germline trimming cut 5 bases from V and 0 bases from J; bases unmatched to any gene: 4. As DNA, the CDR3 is TGTGCCACCAGCCCCCGGACTAGCGGGAGCTCCTACAATGAGCAGTTCTTC. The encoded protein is CATSPRTSGSSYNEQFF.

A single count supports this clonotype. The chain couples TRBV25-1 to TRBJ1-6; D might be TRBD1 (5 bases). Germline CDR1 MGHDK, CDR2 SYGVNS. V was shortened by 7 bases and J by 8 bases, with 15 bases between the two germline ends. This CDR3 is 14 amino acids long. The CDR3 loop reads CASTGSSGDSPLHF. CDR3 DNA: TGTGCCAGCACAGGGTCTAGTGGAGATTCACCCCTCCACTTT.

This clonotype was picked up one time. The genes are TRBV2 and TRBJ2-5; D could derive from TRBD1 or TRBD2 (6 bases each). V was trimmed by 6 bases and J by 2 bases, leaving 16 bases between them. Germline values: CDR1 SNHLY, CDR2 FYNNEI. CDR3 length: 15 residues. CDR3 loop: CASRLTEGGQETQYF. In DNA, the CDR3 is TGTGCCAGCAGGCTCACCGAGGGGGGACAAGAGACCCAGTACTTC.

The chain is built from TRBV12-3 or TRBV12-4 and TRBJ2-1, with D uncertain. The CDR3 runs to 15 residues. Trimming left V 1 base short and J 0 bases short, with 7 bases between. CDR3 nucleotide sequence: TGTGCCAGCAGTTTAGTGGGCGCCTCCTACAATGAGCAGTTCTTC. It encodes CASSLVGASYNEQFF.